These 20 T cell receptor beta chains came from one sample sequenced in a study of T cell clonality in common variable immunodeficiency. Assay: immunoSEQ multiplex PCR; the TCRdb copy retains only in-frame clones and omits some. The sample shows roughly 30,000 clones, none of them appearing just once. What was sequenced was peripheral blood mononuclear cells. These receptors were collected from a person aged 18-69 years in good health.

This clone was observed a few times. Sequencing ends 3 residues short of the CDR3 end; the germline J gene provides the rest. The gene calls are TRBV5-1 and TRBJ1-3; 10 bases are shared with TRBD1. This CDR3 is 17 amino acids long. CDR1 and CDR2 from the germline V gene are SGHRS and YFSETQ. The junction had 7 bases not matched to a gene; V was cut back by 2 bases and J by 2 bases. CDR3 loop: CASSFSPGQGPGNTIYF. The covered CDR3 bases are TGCGCCAGCAGCTTTTCCCCGGGACAGGGGCCTGGAAACACC.

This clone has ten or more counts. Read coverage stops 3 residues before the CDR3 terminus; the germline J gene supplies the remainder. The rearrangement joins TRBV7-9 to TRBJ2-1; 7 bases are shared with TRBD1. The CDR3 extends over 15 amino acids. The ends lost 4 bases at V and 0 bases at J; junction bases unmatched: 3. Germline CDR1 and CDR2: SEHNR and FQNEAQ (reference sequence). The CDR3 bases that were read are TGTGCCAGCAGCTCAAACAGGGGCTCCTACAATGAG. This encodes CASSSNRGSYNE. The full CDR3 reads CASSSNRGSYNEQFF.

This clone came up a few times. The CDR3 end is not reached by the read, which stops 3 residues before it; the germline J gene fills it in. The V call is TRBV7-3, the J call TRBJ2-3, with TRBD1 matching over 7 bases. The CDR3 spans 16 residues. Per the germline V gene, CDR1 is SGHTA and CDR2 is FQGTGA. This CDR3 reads CASSPIPGQIVETQYF. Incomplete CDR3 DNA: TGTGCCAGCAGCCCCATTCCGGGACAGATTGTCGAGACG. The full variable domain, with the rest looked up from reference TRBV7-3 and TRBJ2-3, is GAGVSQTPSNKVTEKGKYVELRCDPISGHTALYWYRQSLGQGPEFLIYFQGTGAADDSGLPNDRFFAVRPEGSVSTLKIQRTERGDSAVYLCASSPIPGQIVETQYFGPGTRLTVL.

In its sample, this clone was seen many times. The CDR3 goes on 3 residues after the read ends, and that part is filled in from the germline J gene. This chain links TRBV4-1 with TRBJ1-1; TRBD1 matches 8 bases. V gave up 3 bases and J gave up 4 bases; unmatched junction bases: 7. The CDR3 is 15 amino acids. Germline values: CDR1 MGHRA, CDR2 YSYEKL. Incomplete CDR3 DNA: TGCGCCAGCAGCCACTACAGGGGGAGCGGCACTGAA. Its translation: CASSHYRGSGTE. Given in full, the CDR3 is CASSHYRGSGTEAFF.

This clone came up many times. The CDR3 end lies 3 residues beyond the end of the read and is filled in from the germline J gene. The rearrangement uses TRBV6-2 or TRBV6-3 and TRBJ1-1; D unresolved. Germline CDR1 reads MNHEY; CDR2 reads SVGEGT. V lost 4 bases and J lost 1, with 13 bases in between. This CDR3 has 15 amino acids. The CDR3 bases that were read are TGTGCCAGCAGTTCTTCTCTAACGTGGAACACTGAA. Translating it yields CASSSSLTWNTE. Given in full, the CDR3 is CASSSSLTWNTEAFF.

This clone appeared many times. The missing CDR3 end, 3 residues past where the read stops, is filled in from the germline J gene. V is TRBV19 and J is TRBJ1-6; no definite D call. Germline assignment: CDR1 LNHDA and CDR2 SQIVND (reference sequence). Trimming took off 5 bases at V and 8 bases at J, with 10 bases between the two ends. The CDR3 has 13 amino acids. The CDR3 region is CASSVGFDSPLHF. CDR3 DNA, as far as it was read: TGTGCCAGTAGTGTCGGGTTCGATTCACCC.

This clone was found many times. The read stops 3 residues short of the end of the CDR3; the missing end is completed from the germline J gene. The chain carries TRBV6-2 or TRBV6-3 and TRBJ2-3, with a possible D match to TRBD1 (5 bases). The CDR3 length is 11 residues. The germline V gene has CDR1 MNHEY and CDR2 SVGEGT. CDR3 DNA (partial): TGTGCCAGCCAACAGGTCGGCTCG. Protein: CASQQVGS. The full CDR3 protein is CASQQVGSQYF.

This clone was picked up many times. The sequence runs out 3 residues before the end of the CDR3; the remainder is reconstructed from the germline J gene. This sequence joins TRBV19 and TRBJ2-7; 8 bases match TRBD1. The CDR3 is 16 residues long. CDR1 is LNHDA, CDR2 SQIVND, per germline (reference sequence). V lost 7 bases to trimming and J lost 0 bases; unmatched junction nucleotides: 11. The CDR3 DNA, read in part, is TGTGCCAGTAAATCAGGGGGCGTATATACCTCCTACGAG. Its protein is CASKSGGVYTSYE. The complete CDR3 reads CASKSGGVYTSYEQYF.

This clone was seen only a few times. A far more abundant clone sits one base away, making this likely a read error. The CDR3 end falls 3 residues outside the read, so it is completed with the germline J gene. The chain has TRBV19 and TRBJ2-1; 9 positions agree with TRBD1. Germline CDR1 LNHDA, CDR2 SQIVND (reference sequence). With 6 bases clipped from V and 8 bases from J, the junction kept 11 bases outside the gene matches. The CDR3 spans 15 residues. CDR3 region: CASSPGQGIADEQFF. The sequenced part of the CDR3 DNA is TGTGCCAGTAGCCCAGGACAGGGGATTGCAGATGAG.

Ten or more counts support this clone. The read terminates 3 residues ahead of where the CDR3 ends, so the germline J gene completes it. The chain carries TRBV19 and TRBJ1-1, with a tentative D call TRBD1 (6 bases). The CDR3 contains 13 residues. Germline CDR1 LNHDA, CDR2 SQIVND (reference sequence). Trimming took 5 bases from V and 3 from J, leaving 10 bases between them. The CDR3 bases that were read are TGTGCCAGTAGTGGGGACACTTACACTGAA. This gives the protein CASSGDTYTE. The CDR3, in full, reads CASSGDTYTEAFF.

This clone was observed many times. The CDR3 loop reads CASSRQRGSEQFF. The sequenced CDR3 bases are TGTGCCAGCAGCCGACAACGGGGGAGTGAG. This chain joins TRBV5-6 and TRBJ2-1; tentative D call: TRBD2 (6 bases). From the germline J gene comes the end of the CDR3, since the read stops 3 residues before it. V lost 4 bases to trimming and J lost 9 bases, with 14 bases between them. This CDR3 comprises 13 residues. Germline V gene lookup returns CDR1 SGHDT and CDR2 YYEEEE.

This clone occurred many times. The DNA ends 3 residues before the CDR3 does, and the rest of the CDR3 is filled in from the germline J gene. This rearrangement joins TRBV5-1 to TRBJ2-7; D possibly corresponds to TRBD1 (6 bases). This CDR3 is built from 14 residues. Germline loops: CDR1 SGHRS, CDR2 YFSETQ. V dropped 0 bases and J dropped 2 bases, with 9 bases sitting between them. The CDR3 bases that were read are TGCGCCAGCAGCTTGGGACAGGCCACCTACGAG. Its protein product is CASSLGQATYE. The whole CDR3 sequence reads CASSLGQATYEQYF.

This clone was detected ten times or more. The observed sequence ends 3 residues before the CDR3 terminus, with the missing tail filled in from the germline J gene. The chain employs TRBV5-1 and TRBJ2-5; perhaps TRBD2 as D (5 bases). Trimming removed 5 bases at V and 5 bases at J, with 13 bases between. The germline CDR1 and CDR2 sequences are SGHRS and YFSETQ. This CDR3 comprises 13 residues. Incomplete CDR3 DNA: TGCGCCAGCAGTTCCGGGCGGGCGGAGACC. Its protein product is CASSSGRAET. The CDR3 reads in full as CASSSGRAETQYF.

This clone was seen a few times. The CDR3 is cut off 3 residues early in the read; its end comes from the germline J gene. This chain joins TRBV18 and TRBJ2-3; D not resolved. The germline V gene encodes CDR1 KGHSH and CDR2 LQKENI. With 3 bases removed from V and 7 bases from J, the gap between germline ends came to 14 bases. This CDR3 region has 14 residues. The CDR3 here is CASSPGAWSNTQYF. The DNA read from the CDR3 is TGTGCCAGCTCACCCGGTGCGTGGTCGAATACG.

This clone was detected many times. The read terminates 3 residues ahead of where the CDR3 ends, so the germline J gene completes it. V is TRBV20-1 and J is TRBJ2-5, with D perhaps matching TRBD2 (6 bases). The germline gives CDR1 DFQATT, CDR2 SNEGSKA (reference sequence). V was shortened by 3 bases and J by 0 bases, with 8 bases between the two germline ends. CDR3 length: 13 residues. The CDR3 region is CSARRDYQETQYF. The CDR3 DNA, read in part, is TGCAGTGCTAGGAGGGACTACCAAGAGACC.

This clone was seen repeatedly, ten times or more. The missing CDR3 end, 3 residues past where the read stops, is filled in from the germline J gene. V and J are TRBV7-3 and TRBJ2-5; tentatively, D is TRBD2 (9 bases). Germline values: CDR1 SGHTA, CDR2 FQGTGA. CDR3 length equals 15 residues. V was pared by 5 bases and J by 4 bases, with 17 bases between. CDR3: CASSPGGGGGETQYF. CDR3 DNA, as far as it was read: TGTGCCAGCAGCCCAGGGGGCGGGGGGGGAGAGACC. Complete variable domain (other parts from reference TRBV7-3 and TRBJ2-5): GAGVSQTPSNKVTEKGKYVELRCDPISGHTALYWYRQSLGQGPEFLIYFQGTGAADDSGLPNDRFFAVRPEGSVSTLKIQRTERGDSAVYLCASSPGGGGGETQYFGPGTRLLVL.

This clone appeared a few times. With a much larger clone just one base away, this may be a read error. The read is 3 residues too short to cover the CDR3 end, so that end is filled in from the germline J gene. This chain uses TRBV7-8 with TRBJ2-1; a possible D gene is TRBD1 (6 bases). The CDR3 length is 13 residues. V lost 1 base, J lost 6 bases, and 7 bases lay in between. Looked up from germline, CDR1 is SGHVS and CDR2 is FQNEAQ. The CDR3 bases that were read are TGTGCCAGCAGCTTAGGGACAGTCAATGAG. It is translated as CASSLGTVNE. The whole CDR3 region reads CASSLGTVNEQFF.

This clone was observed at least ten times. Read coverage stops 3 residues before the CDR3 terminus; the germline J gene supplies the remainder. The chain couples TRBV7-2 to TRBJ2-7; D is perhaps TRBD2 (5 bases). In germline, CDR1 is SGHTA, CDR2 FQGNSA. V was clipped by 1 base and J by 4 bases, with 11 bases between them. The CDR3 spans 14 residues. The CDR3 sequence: CASSLGGLGYEQYF. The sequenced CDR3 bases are TGTGCCAGCAGCTTAGGCGGACTCGGATACGAG.

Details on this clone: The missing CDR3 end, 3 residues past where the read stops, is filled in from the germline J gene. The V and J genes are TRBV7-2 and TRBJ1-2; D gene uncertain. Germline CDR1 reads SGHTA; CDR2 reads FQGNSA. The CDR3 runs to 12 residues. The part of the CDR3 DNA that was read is TGTGCCAGCAGCTTACCGCAGTGGGGC. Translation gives CASSLPQWG. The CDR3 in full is CASSLPQWGYTF. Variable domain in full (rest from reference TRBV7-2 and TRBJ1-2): GAGVSQSPSNKVTEKGKDVELRCDPISGHTALYWYRQSLGQGLEFLIYFQGNSAPDKSGLPSDRFSAERTGGSVSTLTIQRTQQEDSAVYLCASSLPQWGYTFGSGTRLTVV.

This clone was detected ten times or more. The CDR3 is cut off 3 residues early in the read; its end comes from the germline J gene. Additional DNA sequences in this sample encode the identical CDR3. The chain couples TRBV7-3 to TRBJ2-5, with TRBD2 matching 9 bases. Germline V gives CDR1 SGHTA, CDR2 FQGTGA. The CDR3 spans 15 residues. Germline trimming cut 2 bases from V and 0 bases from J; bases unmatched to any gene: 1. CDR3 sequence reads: CASSLAGGYQETQYF. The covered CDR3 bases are TGTGCCAGCAGCTTAGCGGGGGGGTACCAAGAGACC.